The T cell receptor beta chain described here comes from a study of blood T cell repertoires in COVID-19. About the study: The United States, Italy and Spain provided the acute and convalescent COVID-19 samples. PBMCs, B-cell-depleted T cells, or T cells provided the cDNA or gDNA that made up the material.

Authors' data handling: Estimation of nucleated cell counts relied on the amplification of reference gene primers. The method was immunoSEQ multiplex PCR; TCRdb's version includes in-frame clones alone and lacks a portion of them. That table gives V, J and clone size, and the DNA gave D and trimming. The sample has around 270,000 clones, about 86% seen once. V shed 1 base and J 12 bases; nucleotides not matched to a gene: 8. Per the germline V gene, CDR1 is SGHNT and CDR2 is YENEEA. The CDR3 extends over 14 amino acids. Seattle-derived patients entered the study during active infection and were followed longitudinally.

This chain connects TRBV11-3 to TRBJ2-1; the match to TRBD1 covers 8 bases. The sequenced sample consisted of peripheral blood. The source of this sequence is a person between 65 and 80 years old with COVID-19, enrolled during active disease. CDR3 nucleotide sequence: TGTGCCAGCAGCTTAGCCACGACAGGGGAGTCGCAGTTCTTC. Protein sequence: CASSLATTGESQFF.